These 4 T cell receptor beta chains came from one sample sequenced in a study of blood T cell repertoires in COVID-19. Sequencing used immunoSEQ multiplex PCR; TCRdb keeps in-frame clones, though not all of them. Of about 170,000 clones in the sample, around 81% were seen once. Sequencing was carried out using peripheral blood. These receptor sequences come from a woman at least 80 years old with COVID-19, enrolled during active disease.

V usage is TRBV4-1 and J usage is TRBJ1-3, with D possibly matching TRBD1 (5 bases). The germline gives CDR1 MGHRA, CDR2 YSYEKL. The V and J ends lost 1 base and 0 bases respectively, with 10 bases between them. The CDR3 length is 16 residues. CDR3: CASSQGRDLSGNTIYF. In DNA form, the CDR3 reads TGCGCCAGCAGCCAAGGGCGGGACCTCTCTGGAAACACCATATATTTT.

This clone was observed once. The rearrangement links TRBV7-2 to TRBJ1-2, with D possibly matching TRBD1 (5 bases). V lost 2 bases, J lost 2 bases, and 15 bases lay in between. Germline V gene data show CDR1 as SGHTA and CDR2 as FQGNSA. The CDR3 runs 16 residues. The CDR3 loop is CASSLIRGTENYGYTF. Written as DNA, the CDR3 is TGTGCCAGCAGCTTAATTAGGGGAACGGAAAACTATGGCTACACCTTC.

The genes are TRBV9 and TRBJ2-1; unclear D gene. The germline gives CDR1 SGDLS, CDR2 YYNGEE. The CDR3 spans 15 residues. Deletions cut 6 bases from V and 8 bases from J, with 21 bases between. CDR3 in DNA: TGTGCCAGCACCCTAATGGCTGGGCCTCGCGATGAGCAGTTCTTC. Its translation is CASTLMAGPRDEQFF.

This chain's CDR3 is CASSIFSGSNQPQHF. The CDR3 DNA sequence: TGTGCCAGTAGTATTTTTTCTGGCAGTAATCAGCCCCAGCATTTT. This sequence joins TRBV19 and TRBJ1-5; D not certain. The V and J ends lost 3 bases and 4 bases respectively, with 13 bases between them. The CDR3 runs 15 residues. Germline loops: CDR1 LNHDA, CDR2 SQIVND (reference sequence).